These 30 T cell receptor beta chains were all obtained from the same sample, sequenced in a study of blood T cell repertoires in COVID-19. Clones were sequenced by immunoSEQ multiplex PCR, and TCRdb holds only the in-frame ones, with some missing. The sample includes some 300,000 clones, 90% to 95% of them seen just once. The sample comprised PBMCs or T cells enriched from blood (not recorded which). The receptors were gathered from a woman in her 30s who had been exposed to COVID-19.

This chain joins TRBV19 and TRBJ1-5; no reliable D call. V lost 1 base to trimming and J lost 7 bases, with 11 bases between them. CDR3 length: 14 amino acids. Germline V gene sequence: CDR1 LNHDA, CDR2 SQIVND (reference sequence). Here the CDR3 reads CASSIAGFGQPQHF. In nucleotides, the CDR3 is TGTGCCAGTAGTATAGCCGGATTCGGGCAGCCCCAGCATTTT.

The rearrangement links TRBV9 to TRBJ2-7, with a tentative D call TRBD2 (6 bases). Germline assignment: CDR1 SGDLS and CDR2 YYNGEE. This CDR3 has 14 amino acids. The ends were cut back, 4 bases at V and 6 bases at J, with 17 bases in the middle. CDR3 region: CASSRGRYNSEQYF. The DNA of the CDR3 is TGTGCCAGCAGCAGAGGGAGGTATAACTCCGAGCAGTACTTC. Variable domain in full (rest from reference TRBV9 and TRBJ2-7): DSGVTQTPKHLITATGQRVTLRCSPRSGDLSVYWYQQSLDQGLQFLIQYYNGEERAKGNILERFSAQQFPDLHSELNLSSLELGDSALYFCASSRGRYNSEQYFGPGTRLTVT.

V usage is TRBV30 and J usage is TRBJ2-2; unclear D gene. Germline V CDR1 and CDR2: GTSNPN, SVGIG (reference sequence). Trimming took off 0 bases at V and 4 bases at J, with 9 bases between the two ends. The CDR3 runs 14 residues. The CDR3: CAWSVLPFTGELFF. The CDR3 nucleotides are TGTGCCTGGAGTGTACTACCTTTCACCGGGGAGCTGTTTTTT.

As to this clone: The likely explanation is a read error, given a far larger clone one base away. V and J are TRBV3-1 (or the pseudogene TRBV3-2) and TRBJ2-7; D remains unclear. CDR1 and CDR2 from the germline V gene are LGHDT and YNNKEL (reference sequence). This CDR3 spans 13 amino acids. V was pared by 1 base and J by 1 base, with 5 bases between. Written as DNA, the CDR3 is TGTGCCAGCAGCCAAGTCCGGTCCTACGAGCAGTACTTC. Protein product: CASSQVRSYEQYF.

The chain is built from TRBV7-9 and TRBJ1-4; 9 bases match TRBD1. Germline V CDR1 and CDR2: SEHNR, FQNEAQ (reference sequence). CDR3 length: 15 residues. The junction had 3 bases not matched to a gene; V was cut back by 1 base and J by 6 bases. This CDR3 reads CASSLDRDRDEKLFF. In nucleotides, the CDR3 is TGTGCCAGCAGCTTAGACCGGGACAGGGATGAAAAACTGTTTTTT.

This clone was seen just once. The chain has TRBV7-2 and TRBJ2-5; no clear D. CDR1 and CDR2 from the germline V gene are SGHTA and FQGNSA. With 2 bases removed from V and 2 bases from J, the gap between germline ends came to 24 bases. The CDR3 totals 19 residues. The CDR3 coding sequence is TGTGCCAGCAGCTTACGCATGACTTCCCCAATCCCCCTACAAGAGACCCAGTACTTC. This codes for CASSLRMTSPIPLQETQYF.

V is TRBV7-2 and J is TRBJ1-6; D gene uncertain. Per germline, CDR1 SGHTA and CDR2 FQGNSA. CDR3 length equals 14 residues. V was shortened by 0 bases and J by 8 bases, with 8 bases between the two germline ends. The CDR3 region has the DNA TGTGCCAGCAGCTTAGCTGCCGGGGATTCACCCCTCCACTTT. The encoded protein is CASSLAAGDSPLHF.

Of note for this clone: Other nucleotide sequences in the sample specify the same CDR3. The genes are TRBV29-1 and TRBJ2-5; TRBD1 matches 8 bases. CDR1 and CDR2 (germline): SQVTM, ANQGSEA. Losses at the gene ends were 3 bases for V and 4 bases for J; bases not matched to a gene: 1. This CDR3 is built from 12 residues. Here the CDR3 DNA reads TGCAGCGTTGACAGGGGGCGAGAGACCCAGTACTTC. Protein sequence: CSVDRGRETQYF.

The V call is TRBV7-9, the J call TRBJ1-2; D gene uncertain. V shed 1 base and J shed 8 bases, with 8 bases lying between them. CDR1 and CDR2 from the germline V gene are SEHNR and FQNEAQ (reference sequence). This CDR3 is 12 amino acids long. CDR3 bases: TGTGCCAGCAGCTTAGTCGGGGAGGGCTACACCTTC. This codes for CASSLVGEGYTF.

This clone came up once. This chain uses TRBV9 with TRBJ1-1; 10 bases are shared with TRBD1. CDR3 length: 15 amino acids. Per the germline V gene, CDR1 is SGDLS and CDR2 is YYNGEE. Trimming cost V 0 bases and J 3 bases; bases outside gene matches: 2. CDR3 sequence (DNA): TGTGCCAGCAGCGTAGGGACAGGGGGGGACACTGAAGCTTTCTTT. Its translation: CASSVGTGGDTEAFF.

This chain uses TRBV5-5 with TRBJ1-1; the D is unclear. The CDR3 length is 14 residues. V lost 0 bases to trimming and J lost 3 bases, with 9 bases between them. CDR1 SGHKS and CDR2 YYEKEE come from the germline V gene (reference sequence). CDR3 region: CASSLAMIDTEAFF. In nucleotides, the CDR3 is TGTGCCAGCAGCTTGGCCATGATAGACACTGAAGCTTTCTTT.

This rearrangement joins TRBV11-2 to TRBJ1-1; no clear D gene. The germline V gene has CDR1 SGHAT and CDR2 FQNNGV. The length of the CDR3 is 13 residues. V dropped 5 bases and J dropped 8 bases, with 15 bases sitting between them. As DNA, the CDR3 is TGTGCCAGCAGCCCGGGAGGTCAGAGGGAAGCTTTCTTT. Its protein product is CASSPGGQREAFF.

The chain carries TRBV4-1 and TRBJ2-6; D perhaps matches TRBD2 (6 bases). Between the trimmed V and J ends, which lost 4 bases and 3 bases, there was a span of 16 bases. In germline, CDR1 is MGHRA, CDR2 YSYEKL. The CDR3 consists of 17 residues. This CDR3 is CASSRFVGTGGANVLTF. The DNA for the CDR3 is TGCGCCAGCAGCCGATTCGTGGGGACTGGTGGGGCCAACGTCCTGACTTTC.

The CDR3 here is CASNIARGAVGDEQFF. CDR3 coding DNA: TGTGCCAGCAACATTGCCCGGGGTGCCGTGGGTGATGAGCAGTTCTTC. The V gene is TRBV6-6, the J gene TRBJ2-1; D is possibly TRBD2 (5 bases). The ends were cut back, 7 bases at V and 8 bases at J, with 24 bases in the middle. The CDR3 runs to 16 residues. The germline CDR1 and CDR2 sequences are MNHNY and SVGAGI (reference sequence).

This chain connects TRBV5-4 to TRBJ2-1, with unresolved D. This CDR3 has 14 residues. Trimming took off 4 bases at V and 1 base at J, with 9 bases between the two ends. Germline CDR1 SGHNT, CDR2 YYREEE (reference sequence). DNA of the CDR3: TGTGCCAGCAGCCCGGCTAGGTCCTACAATGAGCAGTTCTTC. This codes for CASSPARSYNEQFF.

The rearrangement uses TRBV9 and TRBJ2-3; 7 bases are a match to TRBD2. The CDR3 contains 14 residues. Germline V lookup: CDR1 SGDLS, CDR2 YYNGEE. After removal of 0 bases from V and 5 bases from J, the junction contained 3 bases not matched to a gene. The CDR3 protein is CASSVGRGIDTQYF. Here the CDR3 DNA reads TGTGCCAGCAGCGTAGGGCGGGGGATAGATACGCAGTATTTT.

The chain links TRBV6-5 to TRBJ1-1; D gene ambiguous. This CDR3 is 13 amino acids long. V lost 8 bases to trimming and J lost 1 base, with 11 bases between them. Germline-derived CDR1 and CDR2 are MNHEY and SVGAGI. Written as DNA, the CDR3 is TGTGCCAGCCTGGCCACCCCGAACACTGAAGCTTTCTTT. Its protein is CASLATPNTEAFF.

V is TRBV6-4 and J is TRBJ1-5; D possibly corresponds to TRBD1 (6 bases). The CDR3 is 17 amino acids. Germline V lookup: CDR1 MRHNA, CDR2 SNTAGT. Trimming pared 7 bases from V and 7 bases from J, leaving 26 bases between. The chain's CDR3 is CASIGGRGSRGHQPQHF. CDR3 nucleotide sequence: TGTGCCAGCATTGGGGGCAGGGGCAGTCGGGGTCACCAGCCCCAGCATTTT.

This clone appeared once. The chain combines TRBV7-9 with TRBJ1-1, with D tentatively TRBD1 (5 bases). The CDR3 has 14 amino acids. The germline V gene encodes CDR1 SEHNR and CDR2 FQNEAQ (reference sequence). V lost 3 bases and J 8 bases, leaving 16 bases between the germline ends. The CDR3 loop reads CASSFVMGLEEAFF. CDR3 DNA sequence: TGTGCCAGCAGCTTTGTCATGGGACTTGAGGAAGCTTTCTTT. The whole variable domain, remainder taken from reference TRBV7-9 and TRBJ1-1, is DTGVSQNPRHKITKRGQNVTFRCDPISEHNRLYWYRQTLGQGPEFLTYFQNEAQLEKSRLLSDRFSAERPKGSFSTLEIQRTEQGDSAMYLCASSFVMGLEEAFFGQGTRLTVV.

This chain joins TRBV6-6 and TRBJ1-2; 8 bases fit TRBD1. Germline V gene lookup returns CDR1 MNHNY and CDR2 SVGAGI (reference sequence). This CDR3 contains 13 residues. Losses at the gene ends were 6 bases for V and 3 bases for J; bases not matched to a gene: 3. The CDR3 spells CASSLQGDYGYTF. In nucleotides, the CDR3 is TGTGCCAGCAGCCTACAGGGGGACTATGGCTACACCTTC.

The chain employs TRBV3-1 (or the pseudogene TRBV3-2) and TRBJ2-3; 10 nucleotides align to TRBD2. Trimming took 4 bases from V and 0 from J; bases not matched to a gene: 10. The germline CDR1 and CDR2 sequences are LGHDT and YNNKEL (reference sequence). The CDR3 spans 18 residues. The CDR3, as DNA: TGTGCCAGCAGCCGGGTAGCGGGGGGAATTTTGAGCACAGATACGCAGTATTTT. Translation gives CASSRVAGGILSTDTQYF.

The chain couples TRBV5-5 to TRBJ2-3, with a possible D match to TRBD1 (5 bases). Germline-derived CDR1 and CDR2 are SGHKS and YYEKEE (reference sequence). V lost 1 base to trimming and J lost 1 base, with 10 bases between them. This CDR3 is 15 amino acids long. CDR3 sequence (DNA): TGTGCCAGCAGCTTGCAGGGCCTGGGCACAGATACGCAGTATTTT. As protein: CASSLQGLGTDTQYF.

This chain connects TRBV27 to TRBJ2-7; D is unclear. In germline, CDR1 is MNHEY, CDR2 SMNVEV (reference sequence). Trimming shortened V by 1 base and J by 7 bases, and 11 bases separated the two germline ends. This CDR3 has 13 residues. CDR3 region: CASSLLMRREQYF. CDR3 sequence (DNA): TGTGCCAGCAGTTTATTGATGAGGCGGGAGCAGTACTTC.

The V call is TRBV10-3, the J call TRBJ2-4; no reliable D call. The CDR3 loop spans 15 amino acids. Trimming left V 3 bases short and J 1 base short, with 10 bases between. Germline V gene sequence: CDR1 ENHRY, CDR2 SYGVKD. CDR3 DNA sequence: TGTGCCATCAGTGATCCCCGGGTGGCCAAAAACATTCAGTACTTC. Amino acid sequence: CAISDPRVAKNIQYF.

The chain uses TRBV4-1 and TRBJ2-3; 12 nucleotides agree with TRBD2. The CDR3 runs to 16 residues. After removal of 2 bases from V and 3 bases from J, the junction contained 3 bases not matched to a gene. In germline, CDR1 is MGHRA, CDR2 YSYEKL. Here the CDR3 DNA reads TGCGCCAGCAGCCAACTAGCGGGGGGGTTGACAGATACGCAGTATTTT. Its translation: CASSQLAGGLTDTQYF.

V is TRBV24-1 and J is TRBJ1-5; TRBD1 is a possible D gene (6 bases). Germline lookup yields CDR1 KGHDR and CDR2 SFDVKD. CDR3 length: 18 amino acids. The ends were cut back, 1 base at V and 0 bases at J, with 15 bases in the middle. The CDR3 bases are TGTGCCACCAGTGATTTCAATCGGGACACCTTTAGCAATCAGCCCCAGCATTTT. As protein: CATSDFNRDTFSNQPQHF.

This clone appeared a few times. This same CDR3 is encoded by further DNA sequences in the sample. V is TRBV11-3 and J is TRBJ2-7, with 9 bases fitting TRBD2. The CDR3 length is 15 residues. The germline gives CDR1 SGHNT, CDR2 YENEEA. The V and J ends lost 3 bases and 3 bases, in that order; junction bases with no gene match: 6. The CDR3 loop is CASSLGSGGNYEQYF. CDR3 coding DNA: TGTGCCAGCAGCTTGGGGAGCGGGGGGAACTACGAGCAGTACTTC.

The CDR3 sequence: CASSEGHQNEKLFF. CDR3 DNA sequence: TGTGCCAGCTCAGAGGGACACCAAAATGAAAAACTGTTTTTT. The chain employs TRBV18 and TRBJ1-4, with D perhaps TRBD1 (6 bases). The CDR3 is 14 residues long. The germline V gene encodes CDR1 KGHSH and CDR2 LQKENI. V was trimmed by 5 bases and J by 5 bases, leaving 12 bases between them.

The V call is TRBV15, the J call TRBJ1-5; maybe TRBD1 (5 bases). The germline CDR1 and CDR2 sequences are LNHNV and YYDKDF (reference sequence). V was shortened by 1 base and J by 0 bases, with 16 bases between the two germline ends. The CDR3 sequence is 18 residues long. In nucleotides, the CDR3 is TGTGCCACCAGCAGAGTCCCGCGACAGCGCGATAGCAATCAGCCCCAGCATTTT. Protein: CATSRVPRQRDSNQPQHF.

This clone was recorded once. The chain has TRBV4-1 and TRBJ1-2; 11 positions match TRBD1. J was trimmed by 3 bases and V by 4 bases; bases with no gene match: 4. Germline V gives CDR1 MGHRA, CDR2 YSYEKL. The CDR3 sequence is 15 residues long. CDR3 nucleotide sequence: TGCGCCAGCAGCCTCCGGGACAGGGGGGACTATGGCTACACCTTC. The encoded protein is CASSLRDRGDYGYTF.